This T cell receptor (beta chain) was recorded in a study of cytomegalovirus exposure and HLA in healthy donors. CDR3 length: 17 amino acids. Trimming removed 6 bases from V and 4 bases from J; junction bases left unmatched: 8. In germline, CDR1 is ENHRY, CDR2 SYGVKD. This table comes from immunoSEQ multiplex PCR, and its TCRdb copy is limited to in-frame clones, with some not included. The sample yields 150,000 to 200,000 clones, roughly 89% seen once. The receptor was isolated from a woman aged 18-30 years in good health and CMV-seropositive. The V call is TRBV10-3, the J call TRBJ2-1; 14 nucleotides line up with TRBD2. The source material was PBMCs. The CDR3 bases are TGTGCCATCAGGGCGGGGACTAGCGGGAGTGGATACAATGAGCAGTTCTTC. Protein sequence: CAIRAGTSGSGYNEQFF.